Below, 13 T cell receptor beta chains from the same sample are listed, as sequenced in a study of OX40 agonist ivuxolimab in advanced cancers. The library was produced with the immunoSEQ multiplex PCR assay. The table was pulled from immuneACCESS by TCRdb, which kept in-frame rearrangements only. Such tables lose some clones; where checked, under half of the loss comes from unresolved V genes, and the rest has no known cause. In this sample the table shows around 82,000 clones, 88% of which occur a single time. The biggest ten clones account for about 0.76% of the sample. The sequencing here drew on CD4+ or CD8+ T cells sorted from blood, taken in a trial of the OX40 agonist ivuxolimab. The receptors derive from an adult with an advanced solid tumor such as melanoma, head and neck, liver or kidney cancer.

This chain uses TRBV5-4 with TRBJ2-1; 10 bases are a match to TRBD2. There are 15 residues in the CDR3. Germline CDR1 and CDR2: SGHNT and YYREEE (reference sequence). Trimming removed 4 bases from V and 6 bases from J; junction bases left unmatched: 7. CDR3 residues: CASSPGTSVRNEQFF. The CDR3 DNA sequence: TGTGCCAGCAGCCCCGGGACTAGCGTCCGCAATGAGCAGTTCTTC. The variable domain in full, with the rest retrieved from reference TRBV5-4 and TRBJ2-1, is ETGVTQSPTHLIKTRGQQVTLRCSSQSGHNTVSWYQQALGQGPQFIFQYYREEENGRGNFPPRFSGLQFPNYSSELNVNALELDDSALYLCASSPGTSVRNEQFFGPGTRLTVL.

The chain is built from TRBV5-1 and TRBJ2-1, with 10 bases aligning to TRBD2. The J segment lost 15 bases and the V segment lost 2 bases, leaving 8 bases of the junction unmatched. Germline V gene sequence: CDR1 SGHRS, CDR2 YFSETQ. This CDR3 is 13 amino acids long. The DNA of the CDR3 is TGCGCCAGCAGCTTTCTAGCGGGAGTAGCCCCGTTCTTC. It encodes CASSFLAGVAPFF.

This chain connects TRBV6-5 to TRBJ2-7, with 11 bases matching TRBD2. V dropped 8 bases and J dropped 7; count of bases not matched to a gene: 13. Germline V gene lookup returns CDR1 MNHEY and CDR2 SVGAGI. The length of the CDR3 is 15 residues. The CDR3 DNA follows: TGTGCCAGCCGGGATAGCGGGAGGGTAAGGGGGGAGCAGTACTTC. Protein sequence: CASRDSGRVRGEQYF.

The V gene is TRBV25-1, the J gene TRBJ2-7; possible D gene TRBD1, 6 bases. Germline values: CDR1 MGHDK, CDR2 SYGVNS. V shed 2 bases and J shed 7 bases, with 9 bases lying between them. The length of the CDR3 is 12 residues. The DNA of the CDR3 is TGTGCCAGCAGTGAAAGGGGGTTTGAGCAGTACTTC. Translating it yields CASSERGFEQYF.

The chain employs TRBV11-3 and TRBJ2-1; D might be TRBD2 (5 bases). The germline V gene has CDR1 SGHNT and CDR2 YENEEA. This CDR3 is built from 13 residues. Trimming shortened V by 4 bases and J by 2 bases, and 6 bases separated the two germline ends. CDR3 nucleotides: TGTGCCAGCAGCTACGGGGCCTACAATGAGCAGTTCTTC. It codes for CASSYGAYNEQFF.

The chain uses TRBV12-1 and TRBJ1-3. TRBV12-1 is shown as a pseudogene. The CDR3 sequence is 17 residues long. The CDR3 sequence: CASSLFLERRAGNTIYF. In DNA form, the CDR3 reads TGTGCCAGCAGCTTATTCTTGGAGCGAAGGGCTGGAAACACCATATATTTT.

The rearrangement joins TRBV6-5 to TRBJ2-4; TRBD2 agrees at 7 bases. V was clipped by 1 base and J by 1 base; unmatched bases: 1. Germline CDR1 MNHEY, CDR2 SVGAGI. The CDR3 has 15 residues. This CDR3 reads CASSYWGGAKNIQYF. The CDR3 nucleotides read TGTGCCAGCAGTTACTGGGGGGGGGCCAAAAACATTCAGTACTTC.

The genes are TRBV9 and TRBJ1-5; the D is unclear. This CDR3 spans 14 amino acids. Germline V gene data show CDR1 as SGDLS and CDR2 as YYNGEE. V was trimmed by 3 bases and J by 0 bases, leaving 7 bases between them. DNA for the CDR3: TGTGCCAGCAGCGCAACAGATAGCAATCAGCCCCAGCATTTT. Protein: CASSATDSNQPQHF.

The chain carries TRBV12-5 and TRBJ2-3; perhaps TRBD1 as D (6 bases). The germline V gene has CDR1 LGHNT and CDR2 FRNRAP. The CDR3 runs to 13 residues. Trimming cost V 6 bases and J 7 bases, with 14 bases left between them. The CDR3 DNA sequence: TGTGCTAGTGGCCCCCGAGGGGGAAATACGCAGTATTTT. It yields the protein CASGPRGGNTQYF.

The chain employs TRBV2 and TRBJ2-3, with TRBD1 as a possible D gene (6 bases). The CDR3 runs to 13 residues. The germline V and J ends were trimmed by 9 bases and 1 base, with 11 bases remaining between them. Looked up from germline, CDR1 is SNHLY and CDR2 is FYNNEI. The CDR3 sequence: CASTNRGTDTQYF. The CDR3 region has the DNA TGTGCCAGTACTAACAGGGGCACAGATACGCAGTATTTT.

The chain uses TRBV18 and TRBJ1-1; D not certain. Looked up from germline, CDR1 is KGHSH and CDR2 is LQKENI. V lost 3 bases, J lost 6 bases, and 11 bases lay in between. There are 13 residues in the CDR3. The CDR3 nucleotides read TGTGCCAGCTCACCGAAATCGGACGCTGAAGCTTTCTTT. This encodes CASSPKSDAEAFF.

The rearrangement links TRBV28 to TRBJ2-3; D is perhaps TRBD1 or TRBD2 (6 bases each). This CDR3 is 15 amino acids long. Germline values: CDR1 MDHEN, CDR2 SYDVKM. V gave up 8 bases and J gave up 1 base, with 16 bases separating them. The chain's CDR3 is CASASRRGGTDTQYF. CDR3 sequence (DNA): TGTGCCAGCGCTTCTCGGAGGGGGGGCACAGATACGCAGTATTTT.

This clone showed up just a few times. The J gene is TRBJ2-1, the V gene TRBV19; 12 bases line up with TRBD2. Unmatched junction bases numbered 15, after V lost 6 bases and J lost 12 bases. Germline V gene sequence: CDR1 LNHDA, CDR2 SQIVND (reference sequence). This CDR3 has 16 amino acids. The CDR3 nucleotides are TGTGCCAGTAGCCTCGAAATGACTAGCGGGAGAAGACCGCAGTTCTTC. Amino acid sequence: CASSLEMTSGRRPQFF.